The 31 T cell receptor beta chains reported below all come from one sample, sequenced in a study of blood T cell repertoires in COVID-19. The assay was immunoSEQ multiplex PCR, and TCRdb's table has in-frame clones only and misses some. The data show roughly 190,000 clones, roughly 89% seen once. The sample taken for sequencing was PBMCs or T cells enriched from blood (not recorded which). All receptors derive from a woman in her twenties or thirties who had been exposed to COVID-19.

CDR3 loop: CAWSPPTYLDRGRTEAFF. DNA of the CDR3: TGTGCCTGGAGTCCGCCTACCTACCTCGACAGGGGGCGAACTGAAGCTTTCTTT. V is TRBV30 and J is TRBJ1-1; 10 bases are a match to TRBD1. CDR1 is GTSNPN, CDR2 SVGIG, per germline (reference sequence). This CDR3 contains 18 residues. Trimming took 2 bases from V and 5 from J; bases not matched to a gene: 17.

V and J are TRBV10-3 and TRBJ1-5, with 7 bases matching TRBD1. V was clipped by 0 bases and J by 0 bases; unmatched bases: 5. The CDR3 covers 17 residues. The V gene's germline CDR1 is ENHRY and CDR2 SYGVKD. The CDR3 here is CAISESNRGYSNQPQHF. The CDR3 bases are TGTGCCATCAGTGAGTCTAACAGGGGTTATAGCAATCAGCCCCAGCATTTT.

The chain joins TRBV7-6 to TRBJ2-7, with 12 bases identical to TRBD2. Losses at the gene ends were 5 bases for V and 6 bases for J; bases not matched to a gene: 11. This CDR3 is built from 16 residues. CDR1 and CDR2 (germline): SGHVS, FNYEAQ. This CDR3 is CASSLRLAGGPAEQYF. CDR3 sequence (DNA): TGTGCCAGCAGCCTTCGTCTAGCGGGGGGGCCGGCCGAGCAGTACTTC.

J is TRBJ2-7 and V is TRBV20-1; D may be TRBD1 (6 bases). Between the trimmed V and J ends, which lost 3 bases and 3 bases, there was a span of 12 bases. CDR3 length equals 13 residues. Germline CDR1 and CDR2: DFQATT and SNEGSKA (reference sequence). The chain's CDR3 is CSASRGQNYEQYF. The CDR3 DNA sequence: TGCAGTGCTAGTCGTGGACAGAACTACGAGCAGTACTTC.

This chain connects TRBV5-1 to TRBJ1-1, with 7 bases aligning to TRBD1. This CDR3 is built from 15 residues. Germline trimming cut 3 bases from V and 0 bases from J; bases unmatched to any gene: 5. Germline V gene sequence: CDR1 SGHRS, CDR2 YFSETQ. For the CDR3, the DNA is TGCGCCAGCAGCTCAGGGACAGACATGAACACTGAAGCTTTCTTT. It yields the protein CASSSGTDMNTEAFF.

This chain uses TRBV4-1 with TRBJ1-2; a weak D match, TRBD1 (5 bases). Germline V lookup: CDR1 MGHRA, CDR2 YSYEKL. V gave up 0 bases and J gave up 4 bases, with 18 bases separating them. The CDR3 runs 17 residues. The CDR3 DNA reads TGCGCCAGCAGCCAAGATTCCGGTAGGGGTGTGTCCTATGGCTACACCTTC. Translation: CASSQDSGRGVSYGYTF.

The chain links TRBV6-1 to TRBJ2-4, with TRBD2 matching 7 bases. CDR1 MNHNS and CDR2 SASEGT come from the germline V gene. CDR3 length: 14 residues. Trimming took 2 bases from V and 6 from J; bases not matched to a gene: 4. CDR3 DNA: TGTGCCAGCAGTGAACCCGGGGAGGGAAACATTCAGTACTTC. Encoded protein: CASSEPGEGNIQYF.

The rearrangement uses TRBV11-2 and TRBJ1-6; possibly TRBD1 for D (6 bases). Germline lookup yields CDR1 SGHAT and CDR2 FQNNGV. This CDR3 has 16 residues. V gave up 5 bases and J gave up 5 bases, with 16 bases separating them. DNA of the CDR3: TGTGCCAGCAGCACTCGATCGGACAGAAATAATTCACCCCTCCACTTT. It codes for CASSTRSDRNNSPLHF.

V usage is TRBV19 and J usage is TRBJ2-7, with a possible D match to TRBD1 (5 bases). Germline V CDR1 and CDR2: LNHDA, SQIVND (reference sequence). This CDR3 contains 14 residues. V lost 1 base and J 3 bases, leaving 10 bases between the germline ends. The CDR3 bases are TGTGCCAGTAGTATAGGCCCAGGGAACTACGAGCAGTACTTC. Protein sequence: CASSIGPGNYEQYF.

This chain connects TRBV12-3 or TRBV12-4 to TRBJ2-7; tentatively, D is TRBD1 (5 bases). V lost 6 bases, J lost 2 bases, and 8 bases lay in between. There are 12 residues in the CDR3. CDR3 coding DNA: TGTGCCAGCAGAGGGGAAGCCTACGAGCAGTACTTC. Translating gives CASRGEAYEQYF.

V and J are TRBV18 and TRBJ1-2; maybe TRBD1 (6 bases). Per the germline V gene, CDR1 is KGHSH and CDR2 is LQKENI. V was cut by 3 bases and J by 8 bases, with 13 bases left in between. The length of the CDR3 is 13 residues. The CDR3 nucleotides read TGTGCCAGCTCACCGGCAGGGGTAGGAGGCTACACCTTC. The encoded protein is CASSPAGVGGYTF.

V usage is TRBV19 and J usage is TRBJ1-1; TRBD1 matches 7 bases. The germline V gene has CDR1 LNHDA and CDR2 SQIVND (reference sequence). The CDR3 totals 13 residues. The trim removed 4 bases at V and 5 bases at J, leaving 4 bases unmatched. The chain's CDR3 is CASSTGRGTEAFF. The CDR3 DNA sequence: TGTGCCAGTAGTACGGGCAGGGGGACTGAAGCTTTCTTT. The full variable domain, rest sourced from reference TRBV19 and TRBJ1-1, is DGGITQSPKYLFRKEGQNVTLSCEQNLNHDAMYWYRQDPGQGLRLIYYSQIVNDFQKGDIAEGYSVSREKKESFPLTVTSAQKNPTAFYLCASSTGRGTEAFFGQGTRLTVV.

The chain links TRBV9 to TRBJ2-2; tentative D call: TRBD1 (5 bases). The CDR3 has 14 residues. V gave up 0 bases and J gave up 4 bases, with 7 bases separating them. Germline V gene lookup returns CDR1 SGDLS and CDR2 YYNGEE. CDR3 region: CASSVVDSTGELFF. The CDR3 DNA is TGTGCCAGCAGCGTAGTTGACAGCACCGGGGAGCTGTTTTTT.

The CDR3 spells CASSLDPLLGYTF. CDR3 in DNA: TGTGCCAGCAGCTTAGATCCCTTATTGGGCTACACCTTC. The chain links TRBV7-2 to TRBJ1-2, with D unclear. This CDR3 spans 13 amino acids. Germline V gives CDR1 SGHTA, CDR2 FQGNSA. Trimming left V 1 base short and J 8 bases short, with 11 bases between.

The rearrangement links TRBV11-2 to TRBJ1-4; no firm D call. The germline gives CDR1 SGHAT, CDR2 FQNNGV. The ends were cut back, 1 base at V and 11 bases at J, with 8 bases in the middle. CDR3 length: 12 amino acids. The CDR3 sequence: CASSLGERKLFF. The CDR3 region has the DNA TGTGCCAGCAGCTTAGGAGAGCGGAAACTGTTTTTT.

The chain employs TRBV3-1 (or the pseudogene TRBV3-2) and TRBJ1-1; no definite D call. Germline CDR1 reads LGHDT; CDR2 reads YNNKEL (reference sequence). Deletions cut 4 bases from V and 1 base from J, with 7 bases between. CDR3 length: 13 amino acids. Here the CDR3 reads CASSRRENTEAFF. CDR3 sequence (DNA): TGTGCCAGCAGCCGACGGGAGAACACTGAAGCTTTCTTT.

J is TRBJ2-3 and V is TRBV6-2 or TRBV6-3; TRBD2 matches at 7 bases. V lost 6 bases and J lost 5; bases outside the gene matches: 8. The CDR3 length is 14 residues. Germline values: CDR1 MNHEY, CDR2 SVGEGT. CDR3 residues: CASSSSGGEDTQYF. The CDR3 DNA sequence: TGTGCCAGCAGCTCTAGCGGAGGGGAAGATACGCAGTATTTT.

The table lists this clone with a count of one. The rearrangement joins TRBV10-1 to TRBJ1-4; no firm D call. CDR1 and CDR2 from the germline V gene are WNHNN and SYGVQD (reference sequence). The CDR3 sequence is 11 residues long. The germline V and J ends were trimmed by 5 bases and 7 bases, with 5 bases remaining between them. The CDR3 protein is CASSSGEKLFF. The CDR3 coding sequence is TGCGCCAGCAGTTCAGGTGAAAAACTGTTTTTT.

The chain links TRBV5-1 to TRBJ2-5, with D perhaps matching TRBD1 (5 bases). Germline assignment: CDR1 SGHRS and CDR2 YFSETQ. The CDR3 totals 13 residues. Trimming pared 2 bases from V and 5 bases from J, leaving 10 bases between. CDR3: CASSFRAAETQYF. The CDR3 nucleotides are TGCGCCAGCAGCTTCAGGGCGGCGGAGACCCAGTACTTC.

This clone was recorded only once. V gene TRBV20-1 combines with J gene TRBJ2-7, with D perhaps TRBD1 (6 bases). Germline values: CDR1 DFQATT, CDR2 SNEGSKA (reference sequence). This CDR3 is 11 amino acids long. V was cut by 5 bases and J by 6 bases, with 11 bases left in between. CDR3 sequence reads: CSAFQGPEQYF. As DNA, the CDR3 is TGCAGTGCTTTTCAGGGGCCCGAGCAGTACTTC.

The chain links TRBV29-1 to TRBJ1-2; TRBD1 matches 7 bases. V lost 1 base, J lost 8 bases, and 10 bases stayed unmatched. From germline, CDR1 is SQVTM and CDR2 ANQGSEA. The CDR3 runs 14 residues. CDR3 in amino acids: CSVEGQQGIGGYTF. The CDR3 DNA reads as TGCAGCGTTGAAGGTCAACAGGGGATCGGCGGCTACACCTTC.

The CDR3 DNA reads as TGTGCCAGCAGCCACAGATATCCGAACACTGAAGCTTTCTTT. It codes for CASSHRYPNTEAFF. The V call is TRBV5-6, the J call TRBJ1-1; D uncertain. CDR1 SGHDT and CDR2 YYEEEE come from the germline V gene. V was clipped by 4 bases and J by 1 base, with 11 bases between them. The CDR3 sequence is 14 residues long. The full variable domain, its missing parts supplied by reference TRBV5-6 and TRBJ1-1, is DAGVTQSPTHLIKTRGQQVTLRCSPKSGHDTVSWYQQALGQGPQFIFQYYEEEERQRGNFPDRFSGHQFPNYSSELNVNALLLGDSALYLCASSHRYPNTEAFFGQGTRLTVV.

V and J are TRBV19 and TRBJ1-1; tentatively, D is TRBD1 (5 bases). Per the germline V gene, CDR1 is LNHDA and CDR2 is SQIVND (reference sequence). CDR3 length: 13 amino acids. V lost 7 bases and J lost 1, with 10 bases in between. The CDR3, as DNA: TGTGCCAGTACAGGGTGGGGGAACACTGAAGCTTTCTTT. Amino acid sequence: CASTGWGNTEAFF.

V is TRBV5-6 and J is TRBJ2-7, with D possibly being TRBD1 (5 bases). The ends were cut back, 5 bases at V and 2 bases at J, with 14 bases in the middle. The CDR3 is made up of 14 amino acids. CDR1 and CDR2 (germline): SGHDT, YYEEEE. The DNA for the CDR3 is TGTGCCAGCAGGTTCCAGGGAATAGCCTACGAGCAGTACTTC. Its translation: CASRFQGIAYEQYF.

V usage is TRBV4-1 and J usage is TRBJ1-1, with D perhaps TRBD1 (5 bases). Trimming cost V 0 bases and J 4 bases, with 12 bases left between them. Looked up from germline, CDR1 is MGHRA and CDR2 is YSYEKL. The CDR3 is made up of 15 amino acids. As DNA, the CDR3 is TGCGCCAGCAGCCAAGAGGGGCCAGGATTCACTGAAGCTTTCTTT. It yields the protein CASSQEGPGFTEAFF.

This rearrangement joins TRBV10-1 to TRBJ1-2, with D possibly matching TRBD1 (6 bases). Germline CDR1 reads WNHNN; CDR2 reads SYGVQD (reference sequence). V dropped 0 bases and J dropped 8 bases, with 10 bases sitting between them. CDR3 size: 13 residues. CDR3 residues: CASSESLRGGYTF. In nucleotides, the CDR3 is TGCGCCAGCAGTGAGTCACTCAGGGGCGGCTACACCTTC.

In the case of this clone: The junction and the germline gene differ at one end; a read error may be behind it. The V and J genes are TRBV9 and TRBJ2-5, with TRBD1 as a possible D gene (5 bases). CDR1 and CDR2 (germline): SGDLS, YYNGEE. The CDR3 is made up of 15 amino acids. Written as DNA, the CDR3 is TGTACCAGCAGCATCATGGGTACAGGCCAAGAGACCCAGTACTTC. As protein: CTSSIMGTGQETQYF. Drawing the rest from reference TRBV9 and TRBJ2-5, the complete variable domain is DSGVTQTPKHLITATGQRVTLRCSPRSGDLSVYWYQQSLDQGLQFLIQYYNGEERAKGNILERFSAQQFPDLHSELNLSSLELGDSALYFCTSSIMGTGQETQYFGPGTRLLVL.

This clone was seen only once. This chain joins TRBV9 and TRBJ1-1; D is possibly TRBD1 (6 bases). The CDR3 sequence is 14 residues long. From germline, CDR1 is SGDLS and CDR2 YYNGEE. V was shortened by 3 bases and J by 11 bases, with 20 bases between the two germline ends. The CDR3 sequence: CASSAGPGGTRAFF. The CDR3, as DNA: TGTGCCAGCAGCGCCGGACCGGGGGGCACTCGGGCTTTCTTT.

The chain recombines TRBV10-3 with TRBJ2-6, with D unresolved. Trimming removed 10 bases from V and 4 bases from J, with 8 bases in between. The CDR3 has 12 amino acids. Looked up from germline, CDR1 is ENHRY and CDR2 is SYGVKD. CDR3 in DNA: TGTGCCACGGTTTCCGGGGCCAACGTCCTGACTTTC. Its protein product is CATVSGANVLTF.

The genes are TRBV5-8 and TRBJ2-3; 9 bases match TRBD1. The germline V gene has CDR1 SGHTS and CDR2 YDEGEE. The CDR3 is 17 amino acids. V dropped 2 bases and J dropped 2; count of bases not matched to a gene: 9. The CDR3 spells CASSFKTGTGLTDTQYF. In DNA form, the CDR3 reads TGTGCCAGCAGCTTCAAGACCGGGACAGGGCTCACAGATACGCAGTATTTT.

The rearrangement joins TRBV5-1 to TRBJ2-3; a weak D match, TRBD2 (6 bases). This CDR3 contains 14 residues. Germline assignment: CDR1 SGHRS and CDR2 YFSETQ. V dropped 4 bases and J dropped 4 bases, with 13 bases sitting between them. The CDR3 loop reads CASSGRLGADTQYF. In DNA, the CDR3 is TGCGCCAGCAGCGGGCGACTAGGGGCAGATACGCAGTATTTT.